The clone carrying this T cell receptor beta chain was recorded a few times. Both 60 Vbeta primers and 13 Jbeta primers went into the PCR. Method: immunoSEQ multiplex PCR; TCRdb's copy keeps in-frame clones and lacks some. The data contain 100,000 to 150,000 clones, more than 60% of them singletons. The data derive from a study of cytomegalovirus exposure and HLA in healthy donors. The CDR3 loop spans 16 amino acids. Per the germline V gene, CDR1 is KGHSH and CDR2 is LQKENI. V lost 1 base and J 4 bases, leaving 16 bases between the germline ends. V usage is TRBV18 and J usage is TRBJ2-5, with D possibly matching TRBD1 (6 bases). The sequencing input was PBMCs. This sequence was found in a woman aged 55 to 70 in good health and CMV-seropositive. DNA for the CDR3: TGTGCCAGCTCACCACGTACAGGGTCTTGGGGAGAGACCCAGTACTTC. It codes for CASSPRTGSWGETQYF.